The sequence of this TCR beta chain was determined in a study of blood T cells in healthy people across ages. As for this clonotype: Its antigen remains unidentified.

Sample-barcoded 5' priming and a J-beta primer mix drove a second PCR of roughly 7 to 11 cycles. TCRdb called the 5' RACE reads again in MiXCR, with one record for every CDR3 protein. The top ten hold 2% to 2.5% of the sample, which has roughly 1,800,000 distinct CDR3 sequences, roughly 49% seen once. CDR3 length: 18 residues. Germline V gene sequence: CDR1 SGHVS, CDR2 FNYEAQ. V was pared by 4 bases and J by 1 base, with 10 bases of the junction left unmatched. Study findings and constraints: Since the PBMCs were unsorted, naive and antigen-experienced cells could not be conclusively compared.

V gene TRBV7-6 combines with J gene TRBJ2-5; TRBD2 aligns across 12 bases. The TCR was taken from a woman in her forties in good health. Sample: blood. In DNA form, the CDR3 reads TGTGCCAGCAGCTCGTCTAGCGGGGGGGCGGGACTCCAAGAGACCCAGTACTTC. Amino acids: CASSSSSGGAGLQETQYF.